A single T cell receptor (beta chain) is shown here with its context. The specificity of this receptor is unknown. Base qualities are not recorded, but no much larger clone differs from it by a single base. The CDR3 spans 16 residues, from the cysteine through the phenylalanine. Only the CDR3 portion is preserved as DNA: 48 bases, with reading frame beginning at the first base. V lost 0 bases and J lost 4 bases; the stretch between them is 14 bases long. CDR1 and CDR2 are read off the germline V gene as SGHRS and YFSETQ. The protocol used for the library was the immunoSEQ multiplex PCR assay. For the multiplex PCR, a mixture combining 60 forward primers for TCR Vbeta segments and 13 reverse primers for TCR Jbeta segments was used. The CDR3 region of rearranged TCR beta genes was amplified from genomic DNA by a multiplex PCR assay. The amplified TCR beta libraries were sequenced on the Illumina HiSeq System as 87-base-pair reads. Per the source publication's procedure: A later analysis tallied about 77 million unique TCR beta chains across the 700 or so repertoires, and some 10 million of those chains were shared by two or more donors. A nearest-neighbor algorithm error-corrected the raw reads and collapsed the reads into unique sequences, merging closely related sequences to remove PCR and sequencing errors. To assign V, D and J gene segments, CDR3 sequences were aligned to IMGT reference sequences. Each retained sequence needed at least a six-nucleotide match to both a V gene segment and a J gene segment. Rearrangements were called productive when the CDR3 lacked stop codons and stayed in frame with V and J; all others were non-productive. CDR3 was defined by IMGT convention, running from the second conserved V-encoded cysteine to the conserved J-encoded phenylalanine. In an earlier analysis of around 540 of the donors, sequences lacking an unambiguous match to a single V gene segment were excluded. In an earlier analysis of some 590 of the donors, V segments were called functional above 56.7% productive rearrangements and were called segregating when the between-donor standard deviation exceeded 5%. A statistical classification framework was built to diagnose cytomegalovirus status from the catalog of TCR beta chain sequences. In a later analysis, V and J genes were assigned by comparing TCR nucleotide sequences against IMGT/GENE-DB human TR gene sequences. A later analysis assigned CDR3 sequences and most-parsimonious VDJ recombination scenarios with the TCRdist pipeline. In a later analysis, every TCR beta chain was defined by the combination of its CDR3 amino acid sequence and its V-gene family, and reads without a unique V-gene family were dropped. In a later analysis, 450 to 600 highly shared, low-generation-probability nucleotide sequences were removed to address suspected cross-contamination and a sequencing artifact. For each public chain, a later analysis derived a clonal expansion index from normalized ranks of inferred template counts within each repertoire. A later analysis computed generation probabilities with a VDJ recombination model fitted to out-of-frame rearrangements, and checked the results against IGoR. A later analysis scored TCR-TCR, TCR-HLA and TCR-CMV co-occurrence with hypergeometric tests, applying a repertoire-size bias correction to TCR pairs. A later analysis estimated false discovery rates by permuting HLA or CMV assignments 20 times. In a later analysis, co-occurring TCRs were grouped with DBSCAN, and TCRdist sequence similarity was added when clustering was performed within HLA-allele-positive subsets. Repertoires with fewer than 30,000 or more than 120,000 public chains, plus five repertoires with anomalous nucleotide sharing, were excluded from co-occurrence clustering. TCRdb obtained this table from immuneACCESS and retained in-frame rearrangements with V and J assigned. These tables miss some clones; where compared with another copy, unresolved V genes account for less than half of the shortfall, and the remainder is unexplained. V and J calls and clone size are those listed in that table; D and trimming were worked out from the DNA. A total of over 250,000 clones appear in this sample, approximately 70% of them only once. The ten largest make up 2% to 2.5% of the sample.

In total, 630 or so healthy bone marrow donors made up the cohort. At the time of sampling, all cohort members were nominally healthy, though unrecorded immune exposures were likely present. The donor was CMV seronegative and belonged to the group of 352 seronegative cohort members. A peripheral blood sample was provided by each donor, and peripheral blood mononuclear cells were used for TCR beta sequencing. Genomic DNA was extracted from the blood cell samples with the Qiagen DNeasy Blood Extraction Kit. This record belongs to a study of cytomegalovirus exposure and HLA in healthy donors (dated by TCRdb to 2016 to 2017). Context from the whole study: In an earlier analysis of about 560 of the donors, less than 350 Gb of sequence data and 90 million to 120 million unique TCR beta sequences from about 190 million T cells were reported. On average, over 200,000 unique TCR beta nucleotide sequences were sequenced per donor among 398 genotyped donors of the cohort, with roughly 18% of those sequences being non-productive. The genetic ancestry cluster associated with self-reported Caucasian donors included approximately 85% of the roughly 400 genotyped donors. In an earlier analysis of 587 of the donors, high-throughput TCR beta sequencing was used to judge whether each TCR beta V gene segment behaved as functional or pseudogenic. HLA typing included class I and class II loci at four-digit resolution. An early release that covered roughly 600 HLA-typed donors contained approximately 300 gigabases of sequencing data and 70 million to 100 million unique TCR sequences. Roughly 5 DR-DQ haplotypes were handled as single units for association and clustering because linkage in the cohort was strong. Alongside the repertoire data, information on donor age, sex, ethnicity and CMV serostatus was compiled. The study used immunosequencing to profile the T cell repertoires of more than 650 subjects and linked those repertoires to cytomegalovirus serostatus. Rather than drawing on any new phenotypic data, the later analysis identified candidate immune exposures from TCR beta sequences and the way those sequences occurred across donors. A later analysis re-analyzed previously published TCR beta repertoires from approximately 670 donors and added high-resolution HLA genotyping to study TCR occurrence patterns. The study aimed to test whether signatures of past pathogen exposure could be identified by cataloging public T cell receptors. The number of typed donors differed by locus: about 620-630 for A, B, C, DRB1 and DQB1; approximately 520 for DQA1; 606 for DPA1; and 400 to 480 for DPB1. To predict cytomegalovirus infection status, the study brought together high-throughput TCR immunosequencing, statistical association of individual TCRs with disease status, and machine learning. All discovery cohort repertoires had been generated using a single sequencing platform. Genome-wide SNP genotypes for about 55% of the 666 donors were used in a later genetic analysis, which treated that subset as a discovery cohort. In addition to the first cohort of roughly 670 subjects, a separate validation cohort of 120 different subjects was used. Results and caveats for the whole study, not just this receptor: According to a later analysis, parvovirus B19, influenza, CMV and Epstein-Barr virus appeared linked to several top co-occurrence clusters. Because some donors lacked HLA typing at each locus, the association tests relied only on the typed subset. Some IMGT-functional V segments, including TRBV6-2 and TRBV6-3, could not be distinguished by the 87-base-pair reads and were therefore excluded. Most TCR sequences were seen in very few donors, while some public TCRs were found in many individuals. The study gave a list of roughly 150 TCR beta chains associated with cytomegalovirus. V-gene and J-gene trimming of TCR beta chains was associated with a missense DCLRE1C variant in a later genetic analysis, and the association was replicated in an independent cohort. Immune exposure information for the cohort was limited to CMV serostatus. In vitro tests confirmed that three of the cytomegalovirus-associated TCR beta chains recognize cytomegalovirus antigens. In a later analysis, TCR association rates were found to vary across HLA loci, with the most associated TCRs seen for DRB1 alleles and the fewest for HLA-C alleles. At a false discovery rate of 0.05, a later analysis linked some 17,000 TCR beta sequences to specific HLA alleles. The presence/absence analyses assumed that sequencing depth was roughly uniform across donors, and that assumption may not be true. The cohort was sequenced for TCR beta chains only, and without alpha or paired-chain data the features that could be detected were limited. Compared with equally common non-associated chains, HLA-associated TCR beta chains in a later analysis were more clonally expanded and had lower generation probabilities. Broadly in line with IMGT annotations, most TCR beta V segments showed up in productive rearrangements about 90% or about 30% of the time in an earlier analysis of several hundred of the donors. A later analysis found that most CMV-associated TCR beta chains appeared HLA-restricted, with HLA associations seemingly driven largely by CMV exposure. A cluster of highly shared sequence variants was judged likely to represent a technical artifact of the sequencing pipeline. Linkage disequilibrium might explain the correlated functional status among segregating V segments, but an unknown experimental factor could not be excluded. In both the original and validation cohorts, the classifier was reported to diagnose cytomegalovirus status with high specificity and sensitivity. According to the authors, the approach could potentially be generalized to other disease states and immunological phenotypes. The earlier analysis of approximately 560 of the donors excluded seventeen rarely observed V segments, including chromosome 9 orphons, because counts were too low. A further reported finding was that TCR beta sequences accurately predicted the HLA-A and HLA-B alleles for most subjects in the first cohort. Assigning TCR associations to individual alleles was difficult when HLA alleles, especially DR and DQ, strongly co-occurred. In a later genetic analysis, fewer N-insertions in productive TCRs were reported among donors in an Asian-associated ancestry cluster than the roughly 670-donor mean.

The sequencing sample was made of PBMCs. The clonotype was recovered from a female donor in good health and CMV-seronegative. The chain is assembled from TRBV5-1 and TRBJ2-1; the D segment could be TRBD2, given 6 matching bases. The nucleotides read TGCGCCAGCAGCTTGGCGTTGGCGGCGGGATACAATGAGCAGTTCTTC. This translates into CASSLALAAGYNEQFF.